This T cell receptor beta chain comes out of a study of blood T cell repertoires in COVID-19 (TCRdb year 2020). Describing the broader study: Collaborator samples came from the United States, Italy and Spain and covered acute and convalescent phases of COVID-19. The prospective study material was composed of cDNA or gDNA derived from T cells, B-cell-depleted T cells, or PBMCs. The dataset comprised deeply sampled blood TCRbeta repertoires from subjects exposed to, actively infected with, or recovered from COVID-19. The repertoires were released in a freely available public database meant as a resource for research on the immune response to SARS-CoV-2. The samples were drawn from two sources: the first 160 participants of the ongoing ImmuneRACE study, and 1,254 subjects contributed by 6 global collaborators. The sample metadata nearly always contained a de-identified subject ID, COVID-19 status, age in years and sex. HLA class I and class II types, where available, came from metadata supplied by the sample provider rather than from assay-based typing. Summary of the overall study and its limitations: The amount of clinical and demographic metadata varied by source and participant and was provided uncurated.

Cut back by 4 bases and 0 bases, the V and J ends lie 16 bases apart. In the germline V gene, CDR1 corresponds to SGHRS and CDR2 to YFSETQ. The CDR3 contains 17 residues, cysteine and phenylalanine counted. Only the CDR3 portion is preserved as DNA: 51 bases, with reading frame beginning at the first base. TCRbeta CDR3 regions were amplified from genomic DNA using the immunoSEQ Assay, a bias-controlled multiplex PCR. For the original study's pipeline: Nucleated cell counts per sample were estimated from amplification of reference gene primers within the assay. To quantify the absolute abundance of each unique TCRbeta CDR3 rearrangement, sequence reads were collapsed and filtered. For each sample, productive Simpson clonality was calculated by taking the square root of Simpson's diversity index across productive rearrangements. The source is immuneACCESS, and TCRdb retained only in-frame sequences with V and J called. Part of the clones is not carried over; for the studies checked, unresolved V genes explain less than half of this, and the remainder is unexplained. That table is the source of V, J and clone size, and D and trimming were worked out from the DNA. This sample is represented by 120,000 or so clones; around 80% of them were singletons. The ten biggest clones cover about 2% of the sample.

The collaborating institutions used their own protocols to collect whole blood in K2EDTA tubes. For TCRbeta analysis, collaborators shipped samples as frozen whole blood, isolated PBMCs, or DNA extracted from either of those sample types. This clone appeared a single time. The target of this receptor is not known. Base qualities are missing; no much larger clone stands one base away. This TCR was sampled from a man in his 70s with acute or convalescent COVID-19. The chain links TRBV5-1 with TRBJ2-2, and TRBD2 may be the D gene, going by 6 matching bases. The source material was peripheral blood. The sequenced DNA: TGCGCCAGCAGCCCGGGACTTCAGCTAACGAACACCGGGGAGCTGTTTTTT. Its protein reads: CASSPGLQLTNTGELFF.